These T cell receptor beta chains were read from a single sample in a study of blood T cell repertoires in COVID-19. The protocol was immunoSEQ multiplex PCR, while the TCRdb copy is restricted to in-frame clones and leaves out a portion. The sample yields some 400,000 clones, 70% to 85% seen once. Sequencing used peripheral blood. The receptors come from a human donor with acute or convalescent COVID-19. The donor label of this sample is uncertain. The CDR3 runs from the conserved cysteine through the conserved F or W. D genes are given only for firm matches. A row's size may be missing; if present it is once, few, many or a size class.

TRBD1	TRBV30	TRBJ2-5	-	TGTGCCTGGAGTACCCACAGGGGGCAAGGAGAGACCCAGTACTTC	CAWSTHRGQGETQYF
-	TRBV19	TRBJ1-5	-	TGTGCCAGTAGTATGTGGGGACATAGCAATCAGCCCCAGCATTTT	CASSMWGHSNQPQHF
-	TRBV6-5	TRBJ1-5	-	TGTGCCAGCACCCCGGGACTGGGCAATCAGCCCCAGCATTTT	CASTPGLGNQPQHF
-	TRBV4-2	TRBJ1-4	-	TGTGCCAGCAGCCAAGAACCGGGGGGGAAAACTAATGAAAAACTGTTTTTT	CASSQEPGGKTNEKLFF
-	TRBV21-1	TRBJ1-6	-	TGTGCCAGCAGCAAAGCCAGCTCCTATAATTCACCCCTCCACTTT	CASSKASSYNSPLHF
-	TRBV6-5	TRBJ1-6	-	TGTGCCAGCAGTTACCGGGGAGCCCATAATTCACCCCTCCACTTT	CASSYRGAHNSPLHF
-	TRBV3-1/TRBV3-2	TRBJ2-2	-	TGTGCCAGCAGCCCCCGTCTAACCGGGGAGCTGTTTTTT	CASSPRLTGELFF
-	TRBV28	TRBJ2-2	-	TGTGCCAGCAGGCCTCAGGGGGGAAGCACCGGGGAGCTGTTTTTT	CASRPQGGSTGELFF
TRBD1	TRBV28	TRBJ1-5	-	TGTGCCAGCAGATCTACCGGGACAGGGAAAAATCAGCCCCAGCATTTT	CASRSTGTGKNQPQHF
-	TRBV29-1	TRBJ1-2	-	TGCAGCGTTGAAAGGGGTCCTAACTATGGCTACACCTTC	CSVERGPNYGYTF
TRBD1	TRBV28	TRBJ1-6	-	TGTGCCAGCAACCCAAGACAGGGGAGTTCTTCACCCCTCCACTTT	CASNPRQGSSSPLHF
-	TRBV18	TRBJ1-5	-	TGTGCCAGCTCACGGGGCAGGGATCAGCCCCAGCATTTT	CASSRGRDQPQHF
-	TRBV5-6	TRBJ2-6	few	TGTGCCAGCAACCGACGACAGACTGGGGCCAACGTCCTGACTTTC	CASNRRQTGANVLTF
TRBD1	TRBV9	TRBJ2-5	-	TGTGCCAGCAGCGTAGCCCAGGGGGCTGGAGAGACCCAGTACTTC	CASSVAQGAGETQYF
TRBD2	TRBV9	TRBJ2-7	-	TGTGCCAGCAGCGTCCCCCTAGCGGGCGACACCTCCTACGAGCAGTACTTC	CASSVPLAGDTSYEQYF
TRBD1	TRBV19	TRBJ1-4	-	TGTGCCAGTAACGAGAGGACAGGGCCCCTGTTTTTT	CASNERTGPLFF
-	TRBV6-6	TRBJ1-2	-	TGTGCCAGCAGTTACAGGACAGTCCATGGCTACACCTTC	CASSYRTVHGYTF
TRBD2	TRBV6-6	TRBJ2-7	-	TGTGCCACCCGGACTAGCGACTACGAGCAGTACTTC	CATRTSDYEQYF
TRBD1	TRBV6-4	TRBJ2-3	-	TGTGCCAGCAGTGACCATGGTACAGGGGGTTCAGATACGCAGTATTTT	CASSDHGTGGSDTQYF
-	TRBV18	TRBJ1-1	-	TGTGCCAGTGGGGGGGACGAAAGGACTGAAGCTTTCTTT	CASGGDERTEAFF
-	TRBV19	TRBJ1-5	-	TGTGCCAGTAGTACCCGTCGGAATCAGCCCCAGCATTTT	CASSTRRNQPQHF
-	TRBV10-3	TRBJ1-6	-	TGTGCCATCAGTGAGTCAAAAGGACAGTATAATTCACCCCTCCACTTT	CAISESKGQYNSPLHF
TRBD2	TRBV5-5	TRBJ2-2	-	TGTGCCAGCAGCTTGGCTCTAGCGGGGGCGTATACCGGGGAGCTGTTTTTT	CASSLALAGAYTGELFF